The next 24 T cell receptor beta chains were all read from a single sample in a study of blood T cells in healthy people across ages. A second PCR of about 6 to 11 cycles used a sample-barcoded 5' primer and a J-beta primer mix. Via MiXCR, TCRdb re-called the 5' RACE reads, giving one row per CDR3 protein. The sample holds 900,000 to 950,000 distinct CDR3 sequences; about 28% are singletons and the top ten take 10% to 13%. These same records also appear under a second study, on T cells of mothers and their children.

The specimen sequenced was blood. These receptors were collected from a woman aged 40 to 55 in good health.

This clonotype was detected many times. The V and J genes are TRBV12-3 or TRBV12-4 and TRBJ2-1; D assignment may be TRBD1 or TRBD2 (5 bases each). The length of the CDR3 is 12 residues. The V gene lost 1 base and the J gene lost 9 bases, with 7 bases spanning the gap. CDR3 in amino acids: CASSLEGREQFF. In DNA, the CDR3 is TGTGCCAGCAGTTTAGAGGGACGTGAGCAGTTCTTC.

The chain links TRBV9 to TRBJ2-4; 9 bases are a match to TRBD2. In germline, CDR1 is SGDLS, CDR2 YYNGEE. V was pared by 2 bases and J by 13 bases, with 16 bases of the junction left unmatched. This CDR3 contains 16 residues. CDR3 loop: CASSVGLAGLGNEQYF. CDR3 bases: TGTGCCAGCAGCGTCGGGCTAGCGGGGCTGGGCAATGAGCAGTACTTC.

As for this clonotype: With a much larger clone just one base away, this may be a read error. The V call is TRBV7-7, the J call TRBJ2-4, with TRBD2 matching over 10 bases. This CDR3 region has 15 residues. Germline V gene sequence: CDR1 SSHAT, CDR2 FNYEAQ (reference sequence). DNA of the CDR3: TGTGCTAGCAGCATCAGCGGGGGGGCTGGCGAGGCCCAGTACTTC. It codes for CASSISGGAGEAQYF.

The CDR3 sequence is CASSPLARTNYGYTF. Here the CDR3 DNA reads TGTGCCAGCAGCCCCCTGGCTCGCACTAACTATGGCTACACCTTC. The rearrangement joins TRBV3-1 to TRBJ1-2; D gene ambiguous. Germline V gene data show CDR1 as LGHDT and CDR2 as YNNKEL (reference sequence). The V and J ends lost 4 bases and 0 bases respectively, with 12 bases between them. The CDR3 runs to 15 residues.

V and J are TRBV9 and TRBJ2-7; the D call may be TRBD1 or TRBD2 (9 bases each). Trimming stripped 3 bases from V and 2 bases from J, with 15 bases between. The CDR3 extends over 15 amino acids. The V gene's germline CDR1 is SGDLS and CDR2 YYNGEE. The CDR3 region is CASSASGTGTYEQYF. The CDR3 region has the DNA TGTGCCAGCAGCGCTAGCGGGACAGGGACCTACGAGCAGTACTTC.

This clonotype has just one count. A single base separates this from a much larger clone, so it may be a read error. The genes are TRBV12-3 or TRBV12-4 and TRBJ2-3; 9 positions agree with TRBD2. This CDR3 contains 18 residues. The CDR3 loop reads CASSFGLAGLVGPDAQYF. The DNA for the CDR3 is TGTGCCAGCAGTTTTGGGCTAGCGGGGTTGGTGGGGCCAGATGCGCAGTATTTT.

This clonotype showed up just a few times. The rearrangement uses TRBV3-1 and TRBJ2-1, with no clear D. Germline CDR1 is LGHDT and CDR2 is YNNKEL (reference sequence). The CDR3 extends over 14 amino acids. V was trimmed by 4 bases and J by 3 bases, leaving 10 bases between them. The CDR3 reads CASSRNTGYNEQFF. The DNA of the CDR3 is TGTGCCAGCAGCCGCAATACGGGCTACAATGAGCAGTTCTTC.

About this clonotype: One end of the junction varies from germline; a read error may be responsible. This chain links TRBV9 with TRBJ2-3; 7 bases are a match to TRBD1. Germline CDR1 and CDR2: SGDLS and YYNGEE. The CDR3 has 14 residues. CDR3 bases: TGTGCTAGCAGCGTAGCAGGGGGTGAAGATACGCAGTATTTT. Translated: CASSVAGGEDTQYF.

Ten or more counts support this clonotype. The chain couples TRBV7-2 to TRBJ2-5, with a tentative D call TRBD2 (7 bases). The CDR3 covers 15 residues. The germline V gene has CDR1 SGHTA and CDR2 FQGNSA. V dropped 1 base and J dropped 5 bases, with 14 bases sitting between them. In DNA, the CDR3 is TGTGCCAGCAGCTTAGGGGGGGGGGCCGGCGAGACCCAGTACTTC. This codes for CASSLGGGAGETQYF.

The chain employs TRBV7-2 and TRBJ2-7, with D possibly being TRBD2 (5 bases). The CDR3 totals 14 residues. Trimming took 0 bases from V and 5 from J, leaving 11 bases between them. Germline CDR1 is SGHTA and CDR2 is FQGNSA. CDR3 nucleotide sequence: TGTGCCAGCAGCTTAGCGTATGGAGGAAACGAGCAGTACTTC. Translation: CASSLAYGGNEQYF.

V usage is TRBV7-2 and J usage is TRBJ1-1; possibly TRBD1 for D (6 bases). The germline gives CDR1 SGHTA, CDR2 FQGNSA. The CDR3 runs 16 residues. V was cut by 4 bases and J by 0 bases, with 15 bases left in between. CDR3 sequence: CASSSPTGTMNTEAFF. CDR3 coding DNA: TGTGCCAGCAGCTCCCCGACAGGAACCATGAACACTGAAGCTTTCTTT. Full variable domain (outside the CDR3, taken from reference TRBV7-2 and TRBJ1-1): GAGVSQSPSNKVTEKGKDVELRCDPISGHTALYWYRQSLGQGLEFLIYFQGNSAPDKSGLPSDRFSAERTGGSVSTLTIQRTQQEDSAVYLCASSSPTGTMNTEAFFGQGTRLTVV.

The chain links TRBV6-5 to TRBJ2-7; D gene ambiguous. This CDR3 has 14 residues. CDR1 and CDR2 (germline): MNHEY, SVGAGI. The ends were cut back, 0 bases at V and 2 bases at J, with 8 bases in the middle. This CDR3 is CASSYSIKPYEQYF. The CDR3 region has the DNA TGTGCCAGCAGTTACTCGATAAAACCCTACGAGCAGTACTTC.

The chain uses TRBV12-3 or TRBV12-4 and TRBJ2-2; D is unclear. This CDR3 is built from 16 residues. V lost 3 bases and J lost 0, with 11 bases in between. Written as DNA, the CDR3 is TGTGCCAGCAGTTTGGCACAGACCGCGAACACCGGGGAGCTGTTTTTT. Amino acid sequence: CASSLAQTANTGELFF.

This clonotype showed up just a few times. The chain links TRBV2 to TRBJ2-7, with 7 bases matching TRBD2. V shed 2 bases and J 0 bases; nucleotides not matched to a gene: 4. Germline lookup yields CDR1 SNHLY and CDR2 FYNNEI. There are 15 residues in the CDR3. CDR3 coding DNA: TGTGCCAGCAGTGAAACGGGGGGTAGCTCCTACGAGCAGTACTTC. Protein sequence: CASSETGGSSYEQYF.

This clonotype was counted at least ten times. The V and J genes are TRBV9 and TRBJ1-2; no definite D call. Trimming cost V 3 bases and J 0 bases, with 6 bases left between them. CDR1 and CDR2 from the germline V gene are SGDLS and YYNGEE. The CDR3 length is 13 residues. CDR3 sequence: CASSAGANYGYTF. Here the CDR3 DNA reads TGTGCCAGCAGCGCCGGAGCTAACTATGGCTACACCTTC.

This clonotype was observed a single time. At one boundary the junction diverges from the germline segment, which might be a read error. This rearrangement joins TRBV6-5 to TRBJ1-2; D perhaps matches TRBD1 (6 bases). CDR1 MNHEY and CDR2 SVGAGI come from the germline V gene. The CDR3 has 12 amino acids. The CDR3 is CAGSDRTSGYTF. The CDR3 DNA is TGTGCCGGCAGTGACAGGACCTCTGGCTACACCTTC.

This clonotype was counted once. The gene calls are TRBV5-5 and TRBJ2-2; 7 bases align to TRBD1. The germline V gene has CDR1 SGHKS and CDR2 YYEKEE (reference sequence). Germline trimming cut 2 bases from V and 3 bases from J; bases unmatched to any gene: 4. The length of the CDR3 is 15 residues. The CDR3 nucleotides are TGTGCCAGCAGCTTCGGGGACAGTCACACCGGGGAGCTGTTTTTT. Its protein product is CASSFGDSHTGELFF.

This clonotype was seen a handful of times. The V call is TRBV9, the J call TRBJ1-1; D not resolved. Trimming shortened V by 0 bases and J by 2 bases, and 5 bases separated the two germline ends. The length of the CDR3 is 13 residues. Germline V CDR1 and CDR2: SGDLS, YYNGEE. The CDR3 DNA sequence: TGTGCCAGCAGCGTAGAGCCCAACACTGAAGCTTTCTTT. Its translation is CASSVEPNTEAFF.

This clonotype was counted between two and nine times. The J gene is TRBJ2-1, the V gene TRBV7-9; no definite D call. The V end lost 1 base, the J end lost 4 bases, and 8 bases lay between the germline ends. Germline CDR1 reads SEHNR; CDR2 reads FQNEAQ (reference sequence). This CDR3 comprises 14 residues. For the CDR3, the DNA is TGTGCCAGCAGCTTAGGCAGCGTGTACAATGAGCAGTTCTTC. It yields the protein CASSLGSVYNEQFF. The whole variable domain, filled in from reference TRBV7-9 and TRBJ2-1, reads DTGVSQNPRHKITKRGQNVTFRCDPISEHNRLYWYRQTLGQGPEFLTYFQNEAQLEKSRLLSDRFSAERPKGSFSTLEIQRTEQGDSAMYLCASSLGSVYNEQFFGPGTRLTVL.

The table lists this clonotype with a few counts. The chain recombines TRBV3-1 with TRBJ2-4; D call uncertain. The CDR3 extends over 14 amino acids. Germline CDR1 is LGHDT and CDR2 is YNNKEL (reference sequence). V lost 6 bases to trimming and J lost 13 bases, with 22 bases between them. CDR3 residues: CASSLTVGVGEQYF. The CDR3 nucleotides are TGTGCCAGCAGTCTTACGGTCGGTGTGGGTGAGCAGTACTTC.

This clonotype was counted ten times or more. The chain uses TRBV29-1 and TRBJ1-2, with TRBD1 identical over 7 bases. J gave up 2 bases and V 1 base, and 13 bases lay outside the gene matches. This CDR3 is built from 17 residues. Germline CDR1 SQVTM, CDR2 ANQGSEA. CDR3 protein: CSVEGLERDRYNYGYTF. As DNA, the CDR3 is TGCAGCGTTGAAGGGTTAGAAAGGGACAGATACAACTATGGCTACACCTTC.

The sample holds a few counts of this clonotype. The V call is TRBV7-9, the J call TRBJ1-2, with TRBD1 identical over 11 bases. Germline V gene lookup returns CDR1 SEHNR and CDR2 FQNEAQ (reference sequence). Unmatched junction bases numbered 11, after V lost 5 bases and J lost 6 bases. This CDR3 comprises 16 residues. The CDR3 reads CASSPPGQGGYNGYTF. In nucleotides, the CDR3 is TGTGCCAGCAGCCCGCCGGGACAGGGGGGTTATAATGGCTACACCTTC.

This clonotype was observed at least ten times. The chain combines TRBV27 with TRBJ2-7; no clear D. Germline V gene lookup returns CDR1 MNHEY and CDR2 SMNVEV (reference sequence). Trimming removed 0 bases from V and 4 bases from J, with 7 bases in between. The CDR3 runs to 13 residues. The CDR3 nucleotides are TGTGCCAGCAGTTTATCGAATCAGTACGAGCAGTACTTC. Translating it yields CASSLSNQYEQYF.

This sequence joins TRBV3-1 and TRBJ2-2, with D perhaps TRBD1 (7 bases). CDR3 size: 15 residues. V was trimmed by 1 base and J by 5 bases, leaving 11 bases between them. Germline V CDR1 and CDR2: LGHDT, YNNKEL (reference sequence). This chain's CDR3 is CASSQGRGQTGELFF. CDR3 sequence (DNA): TGTGCCAGCAGCCAAGGGAGGGGGCAAACCGGGGAGCTGTTTTTT.